Below, 32 T cell receptor beta chains from the same sample are listed, as sequenced in a study of OX40 agonist ivuxolimab in advanced cancers. Repertoires were generated with immunoSEQ multiplex PCR, while TCRdb's copy carries only in-frame clones and drops some. The table records tens of thousands of clones, approximately 89% of them present only once. The input for sequencing was CD4+ or CD8+ T cells sorted from blood, taken in a trial of the OX40 agonist ivuxolimab. These receptors originate from an adult with an advanced solid tumor such as melanoma, head and neck, liver or kidney cancer.

The table lists this clone with a few counts. The rearrangement uses TRBV11-3 and TRBJ2-1; TRBD2 matches at 12 bases. The V gene end was trimmed by 4 bases and the J gene end by 8 bases; junction bases not matched to a gene: 3. This CDR3 spans 14 amino acids. The germline V gene has CDR1 SGHNT and CDR2 YENEEA. The CDR3 DNA reads as TGTGCCAGCAGCTGGACTAGCGGGACCCATGAGCAGTTCTTC. Protein sequence: CASSWTSGTHEQFF.

In the case of this clone: At the DNA level, this CDR3 is encoded by other sequences in the same sample as well. The chain is built from TRBV5-1 and TRBJ1-5; unclear D gene. Germline V lookup: CDR1 SGHRS, CDR2 YFSETQ. The CDR3 has 15 amino acids. Trimming removed 0 bases at V and 2 bases at J, with 9 bases between. This CDR3 reads CASSLEGVGNQPQHF. In DNA form, the CDR3 reads TGCGCCAGCAGCTTGGAGGGAGTAGGCAATCAGCCCCAGCATTTT. The full variable domain, completed using reference TRBV5-1 and TRBJ1-5, is KAGVTQTPRYLIKTRGQQVTLSCSPISGHRSVSWYQQTPGQGLQFLFEYFSETQRNKGNFPGRFSGRQFSNSRSEMNVSTLELGDSALYLCASSLEGVGNQPQHFGDGTRLSIL.

The chain is built from TRBV5-1 and TRBJ1-1, with 8 bases fitting TRBD1. This CDR3 has 15 amino acids. The V segment lost 0 bases and the J segment 2 bases; nucleotides outside the gene matches: 3. Germline V gene lookup returns CDR1 SGHRS and CDR2 YFSETQ. The DNA for the CDR3 is TGCGCCAGCAGCTTGGGGGACAGGCAAAACACTGAAGCTTTCTTT. The encoded protein is CASSLGDRQNTEAFF. The full variable domain, its missing parts supplied by reference TRBV5-1 and TRBJ1-1, is KAGVTQTPRYLIKTRGQQVTLSCSPISGHRSVSWYQQTPGQGLQFLFEYFSETQRNKGNFPGRFSGRQFSNSRSEMNVSTLELGDSALYLCASSLGDRQNTEAFFGQGTRLTVV.

Here the CDR3 reads CASSLERGDYEQYF. CDR3 coding DNA: TGTGCCAGCAGCTTAGAACGGGGTGACTACGAGCAGTACTTC. This rearrangement joins TRBV7-8 to TRBJ2-7; D possibly corresponds to TRBD2 (5 bases). V was trimmed by 1 base and J by 3 bases, leaving 10 bases between them. The CDR3 extends over 14 amino acids. From germline, CDR1 is SGHVS and CDR2 FQNEAQ.

This clone was counted a few times. This chain links TRBV11-2 with TRBJ1-3; 8 nucleotides match TRBD1. The junction had 6 bases not matched to a gene; V was cut back by 5 bases and J by 3 bases. This CDR3 has 15 residues. Looked up from germline, CDR1 is SGHAT and CDR2 is FQNNGV. DNA for the CDR3: TGTGCCAGCAGCCCAGACAGGGGTGATGGAAACACCATATATTTT. It specifies CASSPDRGDGNTIYF. Supplemented by reference TRBV11-2 and TRBJ1-3, the full variable domain reads EAGVAQSPRYKIIEKRQSVAFWCNPISGHATLYWYQQILGQGPKLLIQFQNNGVVDDSQLPKDRFSAERLKGVDSTLKIQPAKLEDSAVYLCASSPDRGDGNTIYFGEGSWLTVV.

The chain couples TRBV28 to TRBJ1-2; possibly TRBD1 for D (5 bases). The CDR3 is made up of 13 amino acids. Trimming pared 6 bases from V and 1 base from J, leaving 9 bases between. The germline V gene encodes CDR1 MDHEN and CDR2 SYDVKM. The CDR3 nucleotides are TGTGCCAGCAGACACGACAGTAACTATGGCTACACCTTC. Translating gives CASRHDSNYGYTF.

The chain joins TRBV4-1 to TRBJ1-5; 7 bases are a match to TRBD1. The CDR3 spans 16 residues. Per germline, CDR1 MGHRA and CDR2 YSYEKL. V was clipped by 0 bases and J by 11 bases; unmatched bases: 13. This CDR3 is CASSQDWGQSGVAQHF. Here the CDR3 DNA reads TGCGCCAGCAGCCAAGATTGGGGACAGTCGGGGGTGGCCCAGCATTTT.

The chain combines TRBV6-5 with TRBJ1-6; no reliable D call. The CDR3 spans 14 residues. The V end lost 1 base, the J end lost 12 bases, and 13 bases lay between the germline ends. CDR1 and CDR2 (germline): MNHEY, SVGAGI. CDR3 sequence reads: CASSYYGDRGPLHF. In DNA form, the CDR3 reads TGTGCCAGCAGTTACTACGGAGACCGAGGACCCCTCCACTTT.

The chain is built from TRBV2 and TRBJ2-1; either TRBD1 or TRBD2 may fit D (5 bases each). The CDR3 loop spans 11 amino acids. Looked up from germline, CDR1 is SNHLY and CDR2 is FYNNEI. The ends were cut back, 7 bases at V and 14 bases at J, with 15 bases in the middle. In nucleotides, the CDR3 is TGTGCCAGCACCCCCGGGACCTCGAAGTTCTTC. Residues: CASTPGTSKFF.

The gene calls are TRBV5-4 and TRBJ2-5; D remains ambiguous. Germline V gene sequence: CDR1 SGHNT, CDR2 YYREEE (reference sequence). Trimming pared 8 bases from V and 1 base from J, leaving 12 bases between. The CDR3 totals 13 residues. CDR3 region: CASSPMGQETQYF. As DNA, the CDR3 is TGTGCCAGTTCCCCTATGGGCCAAGAGACCCAGTACTTC.

This clone was picked up a small number of times. The chain joins TRBV7-8 to TRBJ1-1; no clear D. Per germline, CDR1 SGHVS and CDR2 FQNEAQ. The V end lost 1 base, the J end lost 0 bases, and 9 bases lay between the germline ends. The CDR3 has 15 amino acids. CDR3 region: CASSLGRIMNTEAFF. In nucleotides, the CDR3 is TGTGCCAGCAGCTTAGGACGGATTATGAACACTGAAGCTTTCTTT. Full variable domain (remainder filled in from reference TRBV7-8 and TRBJ1-1): GAGVSQSPRYKVAKRGQDVALRCDPISGHVSLFWYQQALGQGPEFLTYFQNEAQLDKSGLPSDRFFAERPEGSVSTLKIQRTQQEDSAVYLCASSLGRIMNTEAFFGQGTRLTVV.

The gene calls are TRBV6-1 and TRBJ2-2; D unclear. There are 15 residues in the CDR3. Germline-derived CDR1 and CDR2 are MNHNS and SASEGT. Trimming removed 6 bases at V and 4 bases at J, with 15 bases between. The CDR3 region is CASRALGHGTGELFF. The CDR3 DNA reads TGTGCCAGCAGGGCCTTAGGGCACGGCACCGGGGAGCTGTTTTTT.

The sample holds one count of this clone. CDR3 loop: CASSLGPAQASHTGELFF. The CDR3 DNA sequence: TGTGCCAGCAGTTTAGGTCCAGCGCAGGCAAGTCACACCGGGGAGCTGTTTTTT. The rearrangement uses TRBV28 and TRBJ2-2; D unclear. V dropped 2 bases and J dropped 3 bases, with 19 bases sitting between them. The germline V gene has CDR1 MDHEN and CDR2 SYDVKM. The CDR3 loop spans 18 amino acids.

V gene TRBV5-1 combines with J gene TRBJ1-1, with D possibly matching TRBD1 (5 bases). The V gene's germline CDR1 is SGHRS and CDR2 YFSETQ. The germline V and J ends were trimmed by 4 bases and 8 bases, with 15 bases remaining between them. The CDR3 loop spans 13 amino acids. The CDR3 DNA reads TGCGCCAGCAGCCAGACAGAGCGATCCGAAGCTTTCTTT. Translation: CASSQTERSEAFF.

The chain uses TRBV9 and TRBJ1-2; D is uncertain. The CDR3 sequence is 16 residues long. Per the germline V gene, CDR1 is SGDLS and CDR2 is YYNGEE. V was cut by 5 bases and J by 0 bases, with 17 bases left in between. The CDR3: CASSPSDRLTNYGYTF. The CDR3 nucleotides are TGTGCCAGCAGTCCCTCCGACCGTTTAACTAACTATGGCTACACCTTC. The full variable domain, in which reference TRBV9 and TRBJ1-2 provide the parts outside the CDR3, is DSGVTQTPKHLITATGQRVTLRCSPRSGDLSVYWYQQSLDQGLQFLIQYYNGEERAKGNILERFSAQQFPDLHSELNLSSLELGDSALYFCASSPSDRLTNYGYTFGSGTRLTVV.

The chain is built from TRBV7-8 and TRBJ2-3, with 9 bases that match TRBD2. The CDR3 is made up of 16 amino acids. Germline trimming cut 4 bases from V and 0 bases from J; bases unmatched to any gene: 5. Germline V lookup: CDR1 SGHVS, CDR2 FQNEAQ. Here the CDR3 DNA reads TGTGCCAGCAGCTCGGGACTAGCCGCTAGCACAGATACGCAGTATTTT. Translation gives CASSSGLAASTDTQYF.

V is TRBV18 and J is TRBJ1-1; D remains ambiguous. CDR3 length: 16 residues. Per germline, CDR1 KGHSH and CDR2 LQKENI. V was pared by 3 bases and J by 4 bases, with 18 bases between. CDR3 region: CASSPADRMLATEAFF. The CDR3 region has the DNA TGTGCCAGCTCACCTGCGGACCGAATGTTGGCCACTGAAGCTTTCTTT.

This clone was observed a few times. CDR3 DNA sequence: TGCAGCGTCGGACAGGGGGGGGGCTACGAGCAGTACTTC. This codes for CSVGQGGGYEQYF. This chain connects TRBV29-1 to TRBJ2-7; TRBD1 matches 10 bases. Losses at the gene ends were 6 bases for V and 3 bases for J; bases not matched to a gene: 5. The CDR3 contains 13 residues. CDR1 is SQVTM and CDR2 is ANQGSEA in the germline V gene.

The chain is built from TRBV28 and TRBJ2-7; 10 positions agree with TRBD1. This CDR3 contains 14 residues. The J segment lost 7 bases and the V segment lost 10 bases, leaving 13 bases of the junction unmatched. Germline lookup yields CDR1 MDHEN and CDR2 SYDVKM. CDR3 protein: CATVPGTGALEQYF. CDR3 coding DNA: TGTGCCACTGTACCCGGGACAGGGGCCTTAGAGCAGTACTTC. Variable domain in full (rest from reference TRBV28 and TRBJ2-7): DVKVTQSSRYLVKRTGEKVFLECVQDMDHENMFWYRQDPGLGLRLIYFSYDVKMKEKGDIPEGYSVSREKKERFSLILESASTNQTSMYLCATVPGTGALEQYFGPGTRLTVT.

The V and J genes are TRBV7-2 and TRBJ2-7; D is unclear. CDR1 is SGHTA and CDR2 is FQGNSA in the germline V gene. The V end was cut by 3 bases, the J end by 2 bases, with 11 bases between. This CDR3 contains 14 residues. CDR3 DNA: TGTGCCAGCAGCTTGAAGGGATCTGCCTACGAGCAGTACTTC. Translation: CASSLKGSAYEQYF.

The chain uses TRBV6-5 and TRBJ1-5, with 7 bases fitting TRBD1. J lost 0 bases, V lost 11 bases, and 7 bases had no gene match. The CDR3 loop spans 14 amino acids. The V gene's germline CDR1 is MNHEY and CDR2 SVGAGI. CDR3 loop: CASNRGYSNQPQHF. The CDR3 nucleotides read TGTGCCTCTAACAGGGGTTATAGCAATCAGCCCCAGCATTTT.

The chain couples TRBV11-2 to TRBJ2-3, with 11 bases identical to TRBD2. CDR1 is SGHAT, CDR2 FQNNGV, per germline. This CDR3 is 15 amino acids long. Losses at the gene ends were 5 bases for V and 7 bases for J; bases not matched to a gene: 8. The CDR3 loop is CASSISGGAPYTQYF. Written as DNA, the CDR3 is TGTGCCAGCAGCATTAGCGGGGGGGCACCATATACGCAGTATTTT.

Worth noting for this clone: Mismatch with germline at one junction end may stem from a read error. The CDR3 coding sequence is TGTGCCAGCAGCCTAGGGCAGGCCTTAGGCAATCAGCCCCAGCATTTT. It specifies CASSLGQALGNQPQHF. J is TRBJ1-5 and V is TRBV13; D not certain. This CDR3 is 16 amino acids long. The germline V gene has CDR1 PRHDT and CDR2 FYEKMQ (reference sequence).

This chain uses TRBV21-1 with TRBJ1-2. TRBV21-1 is a pseudogene segment. This CDR3 is built from 12 residues. The chain's CDR3 is CASSIHNYGYTF. The CDR3 DNA is TGTGCCAGCAGCATTCACAACTATGGCTACACCTTC.

The rearrangement links TRBV7-9 to TRBJ1-5; D not certain. The germline V and J ends were trimmed by 3 bases and 2 bases, with 11 bases remaining between them. CDR1 SEHNR and CDR2 FQNEAQ come from the germline V gene (reference sequence). The CDR3 extends over 15 amino acids. CDR3 loop: CASSFSRGGNQPQHF. CDR3 coding DNA: TGTGCCAGCAGCTTTAGCAGAGGAGGCAATCAGCCCCAGCATTTT.

The gene calls are TRBV2 and TRBJ2-5; 7 nucleotides agree with TRBD2. V gave up 2 bases and J gave up 1 base; unmatched junction bases: 7. The germline V gene has CDR1 SNHLY and CDR2 FYNNEI. The CDR3 runs to 16 residues. In DNA form, the CDR3 reads TGTGCCAGCAGTGAAAAGGTCCTAGCGGTCCAAGAGACCCAGTACTTC. It translates to CASSEKVLAVQETQYF. The full variable domain, in which reference TRBV2 and TRBJ2-5 provide the parts outside the CDR3, is EPEVTQTPSHQVTQMGQEVILRCVPISNHLYFYWYRQILGQKVEFLVSFYNNEISEKSEIFDDQFSVERPDGSNFTLKIRSTKLEDSAMYFCASSEKVLAVQETQYFGPGTRLLVL.

This clone was seen a single time. The V gene is TRBV25-1, the J gene TRBJ2-5; 15 nucleotides agree with TRBD2. Germline CDR1 reads MGHDK; CDR2 reads SYGVNS. V dropped 3 bases and J dropped 5; count of bases not matched to a gene: 7. The CDR3 loop spans 17 amino acids. CDR3 DNA: TGTGCCAGCAGTGAGGGGACTAGCGGGAGGCCGGAGGAGACCCAGTACTTC. This codes for CASSEGTSGRPEETQYF.

This sequence joins TRBV5-6 and TRBJ2-5; 7 bases fit TRBD2. The CDR3 extends over 16 amino acids. The V gene's germline CDR1 is SGHDT and CDR2 YYEEEE. V lost 4 bases to trimming and J lost 1 base; unmatched junction nucleotides: 10. The CDR3 loop reads CASSPGSSGLQETQYF. Here the CDR3 DNA reads TGTGCCAGCAGCCCTGGGTCTAGCGGCCTCCAAGAGACCCAGTACTTC.

This clone was seen only once. This chain links TRBV4-3 with TRBJ1-2, with 12 bases identical to TRBD1. The germline V gene encodes CDR1 LGHNA and CDR2 YSLEER. The CDR3 length is 19 residues. Trimming removed 3 bases from V and 1 base from J; junction bases left unmatched: 12. The CDR3 spells CASSQGDRGPGLGNYGYTF. CDR3 DNA sequence: TGCGCCAGCAGCCAGGGGGACAGGGGGCCGGGTTTGGGTAACTATGGCTACACCTTC.

This chain joins TRBV7-8 and TRBJ1-2, with TRBD1 as a possible D gene (5 bases). V lost 5 bases to trimming and J lost 1 base, with 17 bases between them. The CDR3 has 16 residues. Germline CDR1 reads SGHVS; CDR2 reads FQNEAQ. The CDR3 DNA follows: TGTGCCAGCAGCACCCTGTCCTCGACAGTTAACTATGGCTACACCTTC. This gives the protein CASSTLSSTVNYGYTF.

CDR3 sequence (DNA): TGTGCCAGCTCCCACAGCGAGGGGGCGGGTTTCTTT. This encodes CASSHSEGAGFF. The V and J genes are TRBV18 and TRBJ1-1; 7 nucleotides align to TRBD1. The germline V gene encodes CDR1 KGHSH and CDR2 LQKENI. The CDR3 runs to 12 residues. The V and J ends lost 6 bases and 13 bases, in that order; junction bases with no gene match: 11.

The chain uses TRBV30 and TRBJ1-4; D is unresolved. The CDR3 has 15 amino acids. V shed 8 bases and J shed 0 bases, with 16 bases lying between them. The V gene's germline CDR1 is GTSNPN and CDR2 SVGIG (reference sequence). CDR3 residues: CAVLGTDTTNEKLFF. CDR3 sequence (DNA): TGTGCCGTCTTAGGAACAGATACAACTAATGAAAAACTGTTTTTT.